This T cell receptor (beta chain) was sequenced during a study of blood T cell repertoires in COVID-19 (TCRdb year 2020). Describing the broader study: Samples covering the acute and convalescent phases of COVID-19 were provided by collaborators in the United States, Italy and Spain. Where available, HLA class I and class II types were obtained from metadata supplied by the sample provider rather than from assay-based typing. The repertoires were released in a freely available public database meant as a resource for research on the immune response to SARS-CoV-2. The samples were drawn from the first 160 participants of the ongoing ImmuneRACE study and from more than 1,000 subjects provided by 6 global collaborators. The prospective study material was composed of cDNA or gDNA derived from T cells, B-cell-depleted T cells, or PBMCs. The dataset comprised deeply sampled blood TCRbeta repertoires from subjects exposed to, actively infected with, or recovered from COVID-19. The sample metadata nearly always contained a de-identified subject ID, COVID-19 status, age in years and sex. Study-wide conclusions, independent of this receptor: The quantity of clinical and demographic metadata differed by source and by participant and was supplied without curation.

This clone showed up just a few times. Its target antigen remains unknown. No much larger clonotype is one base removed from it; base qualities were not supplied. TCRbeta CDR3 regions were amplified from genomic DNA using the immunoSEQ Assay, a bias-controlled multiplex PCR. Per the source publication's procedure: Nucleated cell counts per sample were estimated from amplification of reference gene primers within the assay. To quantify the absolute abundance of each unique TCRbeta CDR3 rearrangement, sequence reads were collapsed and filtered. Productive Simpson clonality was computed per sample as the square root of Simpson's diversity index over productive rearrangements. Drawn from immuneACCESS, this table holds only the in-frame rearrangements with V and J called that TCRdb kept. Clones are partly lost; checked studies trace under half to an unresolved V gene and leave the rest unexplained. Clone size and the V and J calls come from that table; the DNA yielded D and trimming. In all, the sample holds approximately 350,000 clones, and about 90% of those were seen once. Of the sample, 7.3% falls within the top ten clones.

At one collaborating source in Seattle, patients were enrolled during active infection and were followed longitudinally through the course of disease. Each collaborating institution followed its own protocols to collect whole blood in K2EDTA tubes. For TCRbeta analysis, collaborators shipped samples in one of three forms: frozen whole blood, isolated PBMCs, or DNA extracted from either of those sample types. This clonotype was obtained from a woman in her 70s with COVID-19, enrolled during active disease. Sequences were obtained from peripheral blood.

The sequenced DNA is TGTGCCAGTAGTTGGTCGACAGGGACCTACGAGCAGTACTTC. Its translation is CASSWSTGTYEQYF. The V and J genes are TRBV19 and TRBJ2-7; a stretch of 7 junction bases matches TRBD1. Ends trimmed: V by 5 bases, J by 2 bases; bases unmatched to a gene: 6. The CDR3 contains 14 residues, cysteine and phenylalanine counted. Left in the record is the CDR3 DNA by itself, 42 bases read in frame from the first base. Taken from the germline V gene (reference sequence), the CDR1 and CDR2 loops are LNHDA and SQIVND.